These 18 T cell receptor beta chains were sequenced from one sample in a study of T-cell memory formation after mild COVID-19. TCRdb redid the calling of the 5' RACE reads with MiXCR, one entry per CDR3 protein. This table holds 300,000 to 350,000 distinct CDR3 sequences, around 13% found once. The sequenced sample consisted of PBMCs or a T cell subset sorted from them (not recorded which). The receptor set was obtained from a man younger than 35 who had mild COVID-19 (a few samples of this study predate the infection). Cell type and time point are not known.

This clonotype has a handful of counts. The chain employs TRBV7-2 and TRBJ1-5; D call uncertain. The CDR3 totals 12 residues. Germline values: CDR1 SGHTA, CDR2 FQGNSA. Trimming took off 1 base at V and 7 bases at J, with 5 bases between the two ends. The CDR3 here is CASSLDYQPQHF. The CDR3 bases are TGTGCCAGCAGCTTAGATTACCAGCCCCAGCATTTT.

The chain carries TRBV4-1 and TRBJ2-5; D is unresolved. The CDR3 covers 16 residues. V lost 0 bases to trimming and J lost 7 bases, with 18 bases between them. Germline CDR1 MGHRA, CDR2 YSYEKL. CDR3 residues: CASSQDGGPVRGTQYF. The CDR3 bases are TGCGCCAGCAGCCAAGACGGTGGCCCCGTCAGAGGGACCCAGTACTTC.

The chain has TRBV27 and TRBJ1-2; D gene uncertain. The V end lost 2 bases, the J end lost 0 bases, and 10 bases lay between the germline ends. The CDR3 totals 15 residues. CDR1 is MNHEY, CDR2 SMNVEV, per germline (reference sequence). The CDR3: CASSLTGLANYGYTF. The CDR3 DNA is TGTGCCAGCAGTTTAACGGGCCTAGCTAACTATGGCTACACCTTC.

The table lists this clonotype with a few counts. This sequence joins TRBV7-2 and TRBJ2-5, with 7 bases that match TRBD1. The V and J ends lost 4 bases and 2 bases, in that order; junction bases with no gene match: 4. Germline assignment: CDR1 SGHTA and CDR2 FQGNSA. This CDR3 contains 14 residues. CDR3 nucleotides: TGTGCCAGCAGCTCTCGGACAGGTCAAGAGACCCAGTACTTC. Its protein is CASSSRTGQETQYF.

This clonotype was picked up a small number of times. The V gene is TRBV18, the J gene TRBJ2-1; D possibly corresponds to TRBD1 (5 bases). Germline V CDR1 and CDR2: KGHSH, LQKENI. The CDR3 has 11 residues. V lost 1 base, J lost 10 bases, and 5 bases lay in between. The CDR3 bases are TGTGCCAGCTCACCACGACAGGAGCAGTTCTTC. It codes for CASSPRQEQFF.

This rearrangement joins TRBV18 to TRBJ2-3; D is undetermined. Trimming pared 4 bases from V and 4 bases from J, leaving 9 bases between. The CDR3 consists of 13 residues. The V gene's germline CDR1 is KGHSH and CDR2 LQKENI. CDR3 in DNA: TGTGCCAGCTCACGACCGGCTCCAGATACGCAGTATTTT. The encoded protein is CASSRPAPDTQYF.

The V and J genes are TRBV12-3 or TRBV12-4 and TRBJ1-1; maybe TRBD1 (6 bases). Trimming cost V 7 bases and J 5 bases, with 14 bases left between them. This CDR3 comprises 13 residues. CDR3 loop: CASNSGGWTEAFF. In DNA, the CDR3 is TGTGCCAGCAACTCTGGGGGCTGGACTGAAGCTTTCTTT.

This chain uses TRBV10-3 with TRBJ1-1; D possibly corresponds to TRBD1 (5 bases). This CDR3 is 15 amino acids long. Trimming took 1 base from V and 5 from J, leaving 14 bases between them. Germline V gene lookup returns CDR1 ENHRY and CDR2 SYGVKD. CDR3 protein: CAISEYERGETEAFF. As DNA, the CDR3 is TGTGCCATCAGTGAGTACGAGCGGGGGGAAACTGAAGCTTTCTTT.

This clonotype was detected only a few times. The J gene is TRBJ2-3, the V gene TRBV7-3; 8 bases are shared with TRBD1. The CDR3 is made up of 13 amino acids. V trimming: 5 bases; J trimming: 5 bases; junction bases outside the gene matches: 3. The V gene's germline CDR1 is SGHTA and CDR2 FQGTGA. CDR3 in DNA: TGTGCCAGCAGCCCGGACAGGGAAGATACGCAGTATTTT. Amino acids: CASSPDREDTQYF.

The chain employs TRBV10-3 and TRBJ2-1; the match to TRBD2 covers 8 bases. This CDR3 region has 16 residues. The trim removed 6 bases at V and 4 bases at J, leaving 11 bases unmatched. Germline V gene data show CDR1 as ENHRY and CDR2 as SYGVKD. In nucleotides, the CDR3 is TGTGCCATCAGCGGAATCGGGGGGGCCTCATACAATGAGCAGTTCTTC. As protein: CAISGIGGASYNEQFF.

In this sample, this clonotype turned up a few times. This sequence joins TRBV18 and TRBJ2-5; a possible D gene is TRBD1 (5 bases). Germline CDR1 and CDR2: KGHSH and LQKENI. V was shortened by 3 bases and J by 4 bases, with 21 bases between the two germline ends. This CDR3 comprises 17 residues. The CDR3 DNA reads TGTGCCAGCTCACCGAGGTTTTCAGGGATAGACGGAGAGACCCAGTACTTC. As protein: CASSPRFSGIDGETQYF. Drawing the rest from reference TRBV18 and TRBJ2-5, the complete variable domain is NAGVMQNPRHLVRRRGQEARLRCSPMKGHSHVYWYRQLPEEGLKFMVYLQKENIIDESGMPKERFSAEFPKEGPSILRIQQVVRGDSAAYFCASSPRFSGIDGETQYFGPGTRLLVL.

This clonotype was detected a few times. V usage is TRBV7-2 and J usage is TRBJ1-1; TRBD1 matches 7 bases. V was pared by 1 base and J by 3 bases, with 2 bases of the junction left unmatched. The CDR3 has 14 residues. Germline values: CDR1 SGHTA, CDR2 FQGNSA. The CDR3 protein is CASSLDDRDTEAFF. DNA of the CDR3: TGTGCCAGCAGCTTAGACGACAGGGACACTGAAGCTTTCTTT.

V usage is TRBV7-6 and J usage is TRBJ2-3; TRBD1 matches 7 bases. This CDR3 has 14 amino acids. V dropped 5 bases and J dropped 1; count of bases not matched to a gene: 3. CDR1 is SGHVS and CDR2 is FNYEAQ in the germline V gene. The DNA for the CDR3 is TGTGCCAGCAGCGGTGGACAGGGCACAGATACGCAGTATTTT. Translating it yields CASSGGQGTDTQYF.

This clonotype was counted ten times or more. V gene TRBV4-1 combines with J gene TRBJ1-2; D gene ambiguous. CDR3 length: 13 residues. Germline lookup yields CDR1 MGHRA and CDR2 YSYEKL. Deletions cut 0 bases from V and 8 bases from J, with 10 bases between. The chain's CDR3 is CASSQDRSGGYTF. The CDR3 DNA reads TGCGCCAGCAGCCAAGATCGTTCAGGAGGCTACACCTTC.

Concerning this clonotype itself: Without the conserved terminal phenylalanine or tryptophan, this CDR3 likely stems from a read error. The chain links TRBV3-1 to TRBJ2-5; TRBD1 might be the D (5 bases). The germline CDR1 and CDR2 sequences are LGHDT and YNNKEL (reference sequence). With 1 base removed from V and 3 bases from J, the gap between germline ends came to 9 bases. The CDR3 has 14 amino acids. For the CDR3, the DNA is TGTGCCAGCAGCCAAGTGGGCAGGGAAGAGACCCAGTACTTA. Translated: CASSQVGREETQYL.

There are a few counts of this clonotype. This chain uses TRBV30 with TRBJ1-2; 7 bases are a match to TRBD1. The CDR3 length is 14 residues. Germline assignment: CDR1 GTSNPN and CDR2 SVGIG (reference sequence). V dropped 4 bases and J dropped 6; count of bases not matched to a gene: 11. The CDR3 loop is CAWIPQGRLNGYTF. DNA for the CDR3: TGTGCCTGGATTCCACAGGGGAGACTTAATGGCTACACCTTC. Variable domain in full (rest from reference TRBV30 and TRBJ1-2): SQTIHQWPATLVQPVGSPLSLECTVEGTSNPNLYWYRQAAGRGLQLLFYSVGIGQISSEVPQNLSASRPQDRQFILSSKKLLLSDSGFYLCAWIPQGRLNGYTFGSGTRLTVV.

The V call is TRBV5-1, the J call TRBJ1-1; D uncertain. Deletions cut 1 base from V and 1 base from J, with 8 bases between. Looked up from germline, CDR1 is SGHRS and CDR2 is YFSETQ. CDR3 length equals 14 residues. In nucleotides, the CDR3 is TGCGCCAGCAGCTTGACGAGGCCGAACACTGAAGCTTTCTTT. Protein: CASSLTRPNTEAFF.

This clonotype was counted between two and nine times. The V call is TRBV12-3 or TRBV12-4, the J call TRBJ1-1; D perhaps matches TRBD1 (5 bases). The CDR3 loop spans 14 amino acids. V dropped 4 bases and J dropped 1 base, with 10 bases sitting between them. The CDR3 spells CASSYGGSNTEAFF. CDR3 in DNA: TGTGCCAGCAGTTATGGGGGATCGAACACTGAAGCTTTCTTT.